This TCR beta chain was identified in a study of T cell responses to AZD1222 COVID-19 vaccine. Study-wide findings and caveats: Reportedly, nearly half the spike-specific TCRs target unmutated variant regions. Clonal diversity was possibly underestimated; the donors were predominantly white British and more often female. It was only after the peak T cell response that any repertoires were sampled. Spike-specific TCR breadth and depth both grew after two AZD1222 doses.

Worth noting for this clone: What it binds is not known.

CDR1 is MNHEY, CDR2 SVGAGI, per germline. Trimming took 8 bases from V and 2 from J, leaving 9 bases between them. The CDR3 is 12 amino acids. Some clones are missing from TCRdb's copy, which holds only in-frame ones; the method was immunoSEQ multiplex PCR. In the table there are some 110,000 clones, 82% of which are singletons. The chain joins TRBV6-5 to TRBJ1-2; D is undetermined. The starting material was peripheral blood, obtained on day 0 of AZD1222 vaccination. The TCR originated in an adult in good health. CDR3 residues: CASLTLNYGYTF. The CDR3 DNA is TGTGCCAGCTTAACACTGAACTATGGCTACACCTTC.